This T cell receptor (beta chain) was recorded in a study of blood T cell repertoires in COVID-19. Clones were sequenced by immunoSEQ multiplex PCR, and TCRdb holds only the in-frame ones, with some missing. The sample contains about 160,000 clones, approximately 81% of which appear only once. Germline V lookup: CDR1 KGHSH, CDR2 LQKENI. V was cut by 6 bases and J by 0 bases, with 11 bases left in between. The CDR3 loop spans 14 amino acids. This chain connects TRBV18 to TRBJ1-1; D perhaps matches TRBD1 (5 bases). Sequenced sample: peripheral blood. The source of this sequence is a woman aged 55-70 years with COVID-19, enrolled during active disease. The CDR3 sequence is CASSRQSMNTEAFF. Written as DNA, the CDR3 is TGTGCCAGCTCGAGACAGAGCATGAACACTGAAGCTTTCTTT.